This T cell receptor beta chain was recovered during a study of T cell responses to AZD1222 COVID-19 vaccine. Points from the study as a whole: Females outnumbered males among donors, who were mostly white British; clonal diversity was possibly underestimated. Reportedly, close to half of spike-specific TCRs are directed against unmutated variant regions. None of the repertoires were sampled until the peak T cell response had passed.

Concerning this clone: Its antigen is not identified.

Profiled with immunoSEQ multiplex PCR; TCRdb holds only in-frame clones, not every one. The sample shows fewer than 90,000 clones, about 88% of them seen only once. This CDR3 is built from 14 residues. V shed 7 bases, J shed 5 bases, and the junction held 7 bases outside the gene matches. The germline V gene has CDR1 MNHEY and CDR2 SVGAGI. The sequence derives from an adult in good health. This sequence joins TRBV6-5 and TRBJ1-1; 10 bases are a match to TRBD1. Sequenced material: peripheral blood, taken on day 0 of AZD1222 vaccination. The CDR3: CASIGQGVMTEAFF. The CDR3 bases are TGTGCCAGCATCGGACAGGGGGTAATGACTGAAGCTTTCTTT.